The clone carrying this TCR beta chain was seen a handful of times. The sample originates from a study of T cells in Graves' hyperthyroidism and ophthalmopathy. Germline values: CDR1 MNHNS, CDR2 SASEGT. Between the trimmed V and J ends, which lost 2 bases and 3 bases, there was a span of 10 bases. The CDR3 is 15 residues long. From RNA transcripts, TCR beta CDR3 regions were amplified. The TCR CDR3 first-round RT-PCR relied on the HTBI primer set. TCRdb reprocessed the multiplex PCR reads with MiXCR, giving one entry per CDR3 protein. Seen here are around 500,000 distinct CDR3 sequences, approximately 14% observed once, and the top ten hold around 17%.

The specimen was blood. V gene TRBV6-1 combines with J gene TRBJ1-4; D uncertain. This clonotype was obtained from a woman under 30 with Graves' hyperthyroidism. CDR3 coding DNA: TGTGCCAGCAGTGAAATGTGGTTGGCTAATGAAAAACTGTTTTTT. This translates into CASSEMWLANEKLFF.